This paragraph reports one T cell receptor (beta chain). Profiling relied on immunoSEQ multiplex PCR, and the TCRdb table lists in-frame clones only, not all of them. The sample includes some 120,000 clones, around nine tenths of them seen just once. CDR1 and CDR2 from the germline V gene are MNHEY and SMNVEV (reference sequence). The CDR3 extends over 16 amino acids. V lost 1 base, J lost 3 bases, and 3 bases stayed unmatched. The data belong to a study of control samples from healthy donors and cancer patients. Sequences were obtained from blood. This receptor was identified in a young man in good health. The chain employs TRBV27 and TRBJ2-3; 11 nucleotides match TRBD1. The CDR3 protein is CASSLFGTGGTDTQYF. As DNA, the CDR3 is TGTGCCAGCAGTTTATTCGGGACAGGGGGAACAGATACGCAGTATTTT.